The 22 T cell receptor beta chains in this list originate from one sample, sequenced in a study of blood T cell repertoires in COVID-19. The protocol was immunoSEQ multiplex PCR, while the TCRdb copy is restricted to in-frame clones and leaves out a portion. Of roughly 62,000 clones in the sample, approximately 83% were seen once. Sequencing input: peripheral blood. All receptors come from an elderly man with COVID-19, enrolled during active disease.

J is TRBJ2-3 and V is TRBV7-6; D might be TRBD1 (6 bases). The V end lost 7 bases, the J end lost 4 bases, and 18 bases lay between the germline ends. CDR3 length equals 15 residues. Germline CDR1 reads SGHVS; CDR2 reads FNYEAQ. CDR3 in amino acids: CASTSEQGGADTQYF. The CDR3 nucleotides read TGTGCCAGCACCTCCGAACAGGGTGGCGCAGATACGCAGTATTTT.

V usage is TRBV2 and J usage is TRBJ1-4; D gene uncertain. Trimming left V 6 bases short and J 0 bases short, with 5 bases between. The CDR3 extends over 13 amino acids. The germline V gene encodes CDR1 SNHLY and CDR2 FYNNEI. CDR3 residues: CASSGATNEKLFF. The CDR3 DNA sequence: TGTGCCAGCAGCGGTGCAACTAATGAAAAACTGTTTTTT.

The genes are TRBV6-5 and TRBJ1-5; D remains ambiguous. V was cut by 6 bases and J by 0 bases, with 9 bases left in between. This CDR3 spans 14 amino acids. Germline V lookup: CDR1 MNHEY, CDR2 SVGAGI. Here the CDR3 reads CASSLSYSNQPQHF. The CDR3 coding sequence is TGTGCCAGCAGCCTTTCCTATAGCAATCAGCCCCAGCATTTT.

This clone has a single count. J is TRBJ2-7 and V is TRBV19; 7 bases align to TRBD1. Per the germline V gene, CDR1 is LNHDA and CDR2 is SQIVND (reference sequence). V shed 8 bases and J 0 bases; nucleotides not matched to a gene: 7. The CDR3 extends over 14 amino acids. This chain's CDR3 is CASGLGQSSYEQYV. CDR3 bases: TGTGCCAGTGGTTTGGGACAGAGCTCCTACGAGCAGTACGTC.

The V gene is TRBV7-2, the J gene TRBJ2-1, with TRBD1 matching over 11 bases. V shed 5 bases, J shed 6 bases, and the junction held 3 bases outside the gene matches. CDR3 length: 14 amino acids. Germline V lookup: CDR1 SGHTA, CDR2 FQGNSA. The CDR3 sequence: CASSKGQGGNEQFF. DNA of the CDR3: TGTGCCAGCAGCAAGGGACAGGGGGGCAATGAGCAGTTCTTC.

CDR3: CASSLEGQAPGYTF. Written as DNA, the CDR3 is TGCGCCAGCAGCTTGGAGGGACAGGCCCCAGGCTACACCTTC. V and J are TRBV5-1 and TRBJ1-2, with 8 bases identical to TRBD1. The CDR3 sequence is 14 residues long. CDR1 and CDR2 (germline): SGHRS, YFSETQ. The J segment lost 8 bases and the V segment lost 0 bases, leaving 6 bases of the junction unmatched.

The chain carries TRBV24-1 and TRBJ2-2; no reliable D call. V gave up 5 bases and J gave up 6 bases, with 15 bases separating them. Looked up from germline, CDR1 is KGHDR and CDR2 is SFDVKD. The CDR3 loop spans 15 amino acids. The CDR3 DNA sequence: TGTGCCACCAGTGCGAGAGTGCTAGGCCCCGGGGAGCTGTTTTTT. This codes for CATSARVLGPGELFF.

This clone was observed a single time. The genes are TRBV27 and TRBJ2-6; D is unresolved. The length of the CDR3 is 15 residues. In germline, CDR1 is MNHEY, CDR2 SMNVEV (reference sequence). Trimming pared 6 bases from V and 2 bases from J, leaving 11 bases between. The DNA for the CDR3 is TGTGCCAGCAGCCTGAATCGGGCTGGGGCCAACGTCCTGACTTTC. Amino acid sequence: CASSLNRAGANVLTF.

The chain employs TRBV10-3 and TRBJ1-6, with D tentatively TRBD1 (5 bases). The V gene's germline CDR1 is ENHRY and CDR2 SYGVKD. There are 15 residues in the CDR3. V lost 5 bases to trimming and J lost 7 bases, with 15 bases between them. Written as DNA, the CDR3 is TGTGCCATCAGTCCCTCACAGGAATCAAATTCACCCCTCCACTTT. It translates to CAISPSQESNSPLHF.

V is TRBV29-1 and J is TRBJ1-2; D remains ambiguous. Per the germline V gene, CDR1 is SQVTM and CDR2 is ANQGSEA. This CDR3 contains 13 residues. Trimming removed 6 bases from V and 4 bases from J, with 15 bases in between. The CDR3 protein is CSVVQEWSYGYTF. CDR3 in DNA: TGCAGCGTAGTTCAAGAGTGGAGCTATGGCTACACCTTC. Together with reference TRBV29-1 and TRBJ1-2, the CDR3 gives the full variable domain: SAVISQKPSRDICQRGTSLTIQCQVDSQVTMMFWYRQQPGQSLTLIATANQGSEATYESGFVIDKFPISRPNLTFSTLTVSNMSPEDSSIYLCSVVQEWSYGYTFGSGTRLTVV.

V usage is TRBV11-2 and J usage is TRBJ1-5, with D perhaps matching TRBD1 (6 bases). Per the germline V gene, CDR1 is SGHAT and CDR2 is FQNNGV. This CDR3 is 15 amino acids long. V was clipped by 5 bases and J by 1 base, with 12 bases between them. CDR3 residues: CASSIQGMSNQPQHF. In nucleotides, the CDR3 is TGTGCCAGCAGCATACAGGGTATGAGCAATCAGCCCCAGCATTTT.

The chain joins TRBV4-1 to TRBJ1-6, with TRBD1 matching 8 bases. CDR3 size: 18 residues. J lost 6 bases, V lost 0 bases, and 10 bases had no gene match. Germline V gene data show CDR1 as MGHRA and CDR2 as YSYEKL. DNA for the CDR3: TGCGCCAGCAGCCAAGATATTAAAGGAACAGGGGGTAATTCACCCCTCCACTTT. As protein: CASSQDIKGTGGNSPLHF.

The chain links TRBV9 to TRBJ2-3, with 12 bases aligning to TRBD2. Losses at the gene ends were 3 bases for V and 6 bases for J; bases not matched to a gene: 14. This CDR3 comprises 18 residues. Germline V gives CDR1 SGDLS, CDR2 YYNGEE. The CDR3 DNA is TGTGCCAGCAGCGCGCACCCACCTAGCGGGAGGGCCAGGGATACGCAGTATTTT. It encodes CASSAHPPSGRARDTQYF.

The chain has TRBV7-8 and TRBJ1-3; TRBD1 is a possible D gene (6 bases). Germline values: CDR1 SGHVS, CDR2 FQNEAQ. This CDR3 spans 14 amino acids. V was pared by 5 bases and J by 1 base, with 9 bases between. CDR3 coding DNA: TGTGCCAGCAGCCTCAGGGGTTCTGGAAACACCATATATTTT. Translating gives CASSLRGSGNTIYF. Full variable domain (rest looked up from reference TRBV7-8 and TRBJ1-3): GAGVSQSPRYKVAKRGQDVALRCDPISGHVSLFWYQQALGQGPEFLTYFQNEAQLDKSGLPSDRFFAERPEGSVSTLKIQRTQQEDSAVYLCASSLRGSGNTIYFGEGSWLTVV.

The chain recombines TRBV2 with TRBJ1-5, with D perhaps matching TRBD1 (6 bases). The CDR3 is 15 amino acids. CDR1 SNHLY and CDR2 FYNNEI come from the germline V gene. Trimming removed 5 bases at V and 0 bases at J, with 11 bases between. The CDR3 reads CASSSTGISNQPQHF. The CDR3 region has the DNA TGTGCCAGCAGTTCCACAGGGATTAGCAATCAGCCCCAGCATTTT.

In its sample, this clone was seen once. This sequence joins TRBV7-2 and TRBJ2-1, with a weak D call TRBD2 (7 bases). V lost 0 bases and J 4 bases, leaving 10 bases between the germline ends. The CDR3 has 15 residues. Per the germline V gene, CDR1 is SGHTA and CDR2 is FQGNSA. The CDR3 loop is CASSLAGGHYNEQFF. The CDR3 DNA reads TGTGCCAGCAGCTTAGCGGGGGGGCATTACAATGAGCAGTTCTTC. The variable domain in full, completed from reference TRBV7-2 and TRBJ2-1, reads GAGVSQSPSNKVTEKGKDVELRCDPISGHTALYWYRQSLGQGLEFLIYFQGNSAPDKSGLPSDRFSAERTGGSVSTLTIQRTQQEDSAVYLCASSLAGGHYNEQFFGPGTRLTVL.

V usage is TRBV14 and J usage is TRBJ2-7; D possibly corresponds to TRBD1 (6 bases). Per germline, CDR1 SGHDN and CDR2 FVKESK. Trimming took off 3 bases at V and 0 bases at J, with 12 bases between the two ends. The CDR3 totals 15 residues. Here the CDR3 reads CASSQWDTSSYEQYF. The CDR3 DNA reads TGTGCCAGCAGCCAGTGGGACACCAGCTCCTACGAGCAGTACTTC. Full variable domain (outside the CDR3, taken from reference TRBV14 and TRBJ2-7): EAGVTQFPSHSVIEKGQTVTLRCDPISGHDNLYWYRRVMGKEIKFLLHFVKESKQDESGMPNNRFLAERTGGTYSTLKVQPAELEDSGVYFCASSQWDTSSYEQYFGPGTRLTVT.

The V call is TRBV18, the J call TRBJ1-1; TRBD1 matches 8 bases. The CDR3 length is 16 residues. Germline-derived CDR1 and CDR2 are KGHSH and LQKENI. Trimming at V came to 3 bases and at J to 7 bases, leaving 13 bases not matched to a gene. Here the CDR3 DNA reads TGTGCCAGCTCACCCACGGGGTCATCCGGGACAGGTGAAGCTTTCTTT. This codes for CASSPTGSSGTGEAFF. The full variable domain, rest sourced from reference TRBV18 and TRBJ1-1, is NAGVMQNPRHLVRRRGQEARLRCSPMKGHSHVYWYRQLPEEGLKFMVYLQKENIIDESGMPKERFSAEFPKEGPSILRIQQVVRGDSAAYFCASSPTGSSGTGEAFFGQGTRLTVV.

CDR3: CASRRGGGISGNTIYF. CDR3 in DNA: TGTGCCAGCAGGAGGGGTGGGGGGATCTCTGGAAACACCATATATTTT. The rearrangement joins TRBV25-1 to TRBJ1-3; a possible D gene is TRBD1 (5 bases). The V and J ends lost 6 bases and 0 bases respectively, with 15 bases between them. Germline CDR1 and CDR2: MGHDK and SYGVNS. This CDR3 is built from 16 residues.

This clone was counted between two and nine times. The chain combines TRBV7-9 with TRBJ1-3; 7 bases map to TRBD1. CDR1 is SEHNR, CDR2 FQNEAQ, per germline (reference sequence). CDR3 length: 14 residues. Trimming removed 4 bases from V and 4 bases from J; junction bases left unmatched: 4. CDR3 DNA: TGTGCCAGCAGCTCTCAGGGGGGAGGAAACACCATATATTTT. Its protein is CASSSQGGGNTIYF.

This clone was observed a single time. The chain joins TRBV2 to TRBJ1-6; 12 bases are a match to TRBD1. V trimming: 5 bases; J trimming: 10 bases; junction bases outside the gene matches: 6. The CDR3 is 15 amino acids. CDR1 and CDR2 from the germline V gene are SNHLY and FYNNEI. CDR3 residues: CASSYRDRGQSPLHF. In DNA, the CDR3 is TGTGCCAGCAGTTACCGGGACAGGGGGCAATCACCCCTCCACTTT. The full variable domain, completed using reference TRBV2 and TRBJ1-6, is EPEVTQTPSHQVTQMGQEVILRCVPISNHLYFYWYRQILGQKVEFLVSFYNNEISEKSEIFDDQFSVERPDGSNFTLKIRSTKLEDSAMYFCASSYRDRGQSPLHFGNGTRLTVT.

This clone appeared once. The rearrangement links TRBV4-3 to TRBJ1-1; a possible D gene is TRBD1 (5 bases). Germline V gives CDR1 LGHNA, CDR2 YSLEER. The CDR3 contains 16 residues. V dropped 0 bases and J dropped 8 bases, with 19 bases sitting between them. In DNA form, the CDR3 reads TGCGCCAGCAGCCAAGATCTGACAAAGGGGATTATCGAAGCTTTCTTT. This encodes CASSQDLTKGIIEAFF.